Listed below are T cell receptor beta chains from one sample, sequenced in a study of shared clonotypes between healthy human individuals. Sequencing was performed with immunoSEQ multiplex PCR; in TCRdb, only in-frame clones are kept and a portion is missing. In the table there are 2 million to 2.5 million clones, around 93% of which are singletons. Sequenced: naive CD4+ T cells from PBMCs. These TCRs come from a man between 18 and 29 years old in good health. Some clones in this sample may be carry-over from other donors' samples. CDR3s include the opening cysteine and the closing phenylalanine or tryptophan. Not all rows give a size; the values are once, few, many and, for expanded clones, a class.

>TRBV9|.
CASSELAIKYNEQFF
>TRBV6-1|few
CASSEWTVQGGIQYF
>TRBV15|.
CATSSSISGSGDNEQFF
>TRBV18|.
CASIGVREETQYF
>TRBV21-1|.
CASSINSFGSGSFPEQFF
>TRBV5-4|few
CASSVRLARSYNEQFF
>TRBV7-6|.
CASSSTRLAGAYEQYF
>TRBV5-6|once
CASSLWQGPTEAFF
>TRBV30|.
CAWTGGANEKLFF
>TRBV30|few
CAWSGRNEKLFF
>TRBV11-3|.
CASSPGGSVNTIYF
>TRBV5-1|.
CASSLSGSSYEQYF
>TRBV28|.
CASSLPTGGQETQYF
>TRBV10-2|.
CASSWRESPYEQYF
>TRBV18|few
CASSTVENTEAFF
>TRBV29-1|.
CSVEDRSLRGYEQYF
>TRBV5-5|.
CASSWQLAGTYNEQFF
>TRBV28|.
CASSPQGEGANVLTF
>TRBV4-2|.
CASSQRGDTDTQYF
>TRBV5-6|.
CASSSGRERGRWEEKLFF
>TRBV7-3|.
CASSLRLAGALGNTGELFF
>TRBV29-1|.
CSVVGWNTEAFF
>TRBV19|.
CASSMKRFVGEQFF
>TRBV9|.
CASSVEIRADTGELFF
>TRBV7-8|.
CASSGPGQVVGTQYF
>TRBV5-1|.
CASSWRTGRETQYF
>TRBV25-1|.
CASSPPGQGARELFF
>TRBV27|.
CASSRTGGYQPQHF
>TRBV28|.
CASSLGTKAYEQYF
>TRBV4-2|.
CASSQSGTGDSYEQYF
>TRBV27|.
CASSFQGTPREAFF
>TRBV21-1|.
CASSISTSGYTDTQYF
>TRBV4-2|.
CASSPLGEGIDTQYF
>TRBV5-1|.
CASSLETGGYTEAFF
>TRBV7-6|.
CASSRVAGLYSTDTQYF
>TRBV5-1|.
CASSLGTSVTYEQYF
>TRBV4-1|.
CASSQLTVRDEQFF
>TRBV7-2|once
CASLADRAKNIQYF
>TRBV28|.
CASTQQGAGANVLTF
>TRBV6-5|.
CASRLDGNSGNTIYF
>TRBV3-2|.
CAGREAFF
>TRBV9|.
CASRKDEGYTF
>TRBV11-2|.
CASSLGFGLGASYEQYF
>TRBV28|.
CATVGGTGGQYF
>TRBV5-1|.
CASSLADSGGSYEQYF